This TCR beta chain was documented in a study of human T cells and chemical hapten exposure. Study as a whole: There were per-sample TCR yield variations, arising mainly from small pooled library volume differences. Study outcomes and limitations: Those TCRs sitting above 1 in 1000 frequency stayed the same with DPC sensitization.

As for time point: patch test 2, 6 weeks after DPC sensitization. Treatment described: therapeutic diphenylcyclopropenone sensitization with weekly scalp DPC. The donor pool consisted of alopecia patients aged 18 to 70 years, considered suitable for DPC. The CDR3 runs to 13 residues. Per the germline V gene, CDR1 is MDHEN and CDR2 is SYDVKM. Trimming cost V 10 bases and J 4 bases, with 17 bases left between them. Library construction involved attaching unique molecular identifiers to individual cDNA molecules, which allowed quantitative, reproducible TCR counting. TCRdb independently ran MiXCR on the RACE reads; one entry per CDR3 protein. Here the sample spans about 100,000 distinct CDR3 sequences, more than 9.5% being singletons. About this clonotype itself: The antigen is not known.

The TCR was taken from a woman aged 40 to 49 with alopecia areata. Some clones in this sample may be carry-over from other donors' samples. Sequences were derived from whole blood, sampled in connection with sensitization to the hapten diphenylcyclopropenone (DPC). The chain employs TRBV28 and TRBJ2-7; D remains unclear. The CDR3 region has the DNA TGTGCCATCCGACCGAGCGATCTTTACGAGCAGTACTTC. This codes for CAIRPSDLYEQYF.